This TCR beta chain was found in a study of T cells in Graves' hyperthyroidism and ophthalmopathy. Study-level background: Peripheral blood was obtained at initial diagnosis, preceding any treatment.

V was pared by 4 bases and J by 1 base, with 7 bases of the junction left unmatched. The germline V gene encodes CDR1 LGHNA and CDR2 YSLEER. The CDR3 loop spans 15 amino acids. Amplified TCR beta CDR3 regions derived from RNA transcripts. First-round RT-PCR with HTBI primers amplified the TCR CDR3 region. Each CDR3 protein gets one entry after TCRdb re-called the multiplex PCR reads with MiXCR. This repertoire shows 600,000 to 800,000 distinct CDR3 sequences, under 45% found once; its top ten account for more than 25%. Stable Graves' hyperthyroidism meant no ophthalmopathy progression within 18 months. Diagnoses used clinical symptoms, serum thyroxine and TRAb, thyroid ultrasound and orbital computed tomography.

Sequencing was done on a sample of blood. The TCR originated in a woman aged 40 to 50 with Graves' hyperthyroidism. The chain has TRBV4-3 and TRBJ2-7; TRBD1 matches at 7 bases. CDR3 protein: CASSRTPGQSYEQYF. The CDR3 nucleotides are TGCGCCAGCAGCCGCACGCCGGGACAGTCCTACGAGCAGTACTTC.